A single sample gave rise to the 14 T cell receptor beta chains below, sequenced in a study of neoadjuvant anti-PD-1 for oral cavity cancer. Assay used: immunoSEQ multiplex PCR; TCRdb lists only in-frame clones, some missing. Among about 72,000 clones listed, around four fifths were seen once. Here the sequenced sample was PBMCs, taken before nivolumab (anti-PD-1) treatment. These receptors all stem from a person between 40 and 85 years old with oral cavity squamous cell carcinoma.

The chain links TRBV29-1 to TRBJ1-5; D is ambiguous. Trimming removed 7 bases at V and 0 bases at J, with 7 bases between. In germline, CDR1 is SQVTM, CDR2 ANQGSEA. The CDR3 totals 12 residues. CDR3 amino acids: CSAANSNQPQHF. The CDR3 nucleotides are TGCAGCGCGGCGAATAGCAATCAGCCCCAGCATTTT.

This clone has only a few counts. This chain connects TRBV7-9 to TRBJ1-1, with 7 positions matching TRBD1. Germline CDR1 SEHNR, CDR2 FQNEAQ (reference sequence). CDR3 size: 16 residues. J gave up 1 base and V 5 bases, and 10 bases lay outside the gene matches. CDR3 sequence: CASSPNPWTGNTEAFF. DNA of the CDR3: TGTGCCAGCAGCCCGAATCCGTGGACAGGGAACACTGAAGCTTTCTTT. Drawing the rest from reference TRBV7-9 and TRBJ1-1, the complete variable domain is DTGVSQNPRHKITKRGQNVTFRCDPISEHNRLYWYRQTLGQGPEFLTYFQNEAQLEKSRLLSDRFSAERPKGSFSTLEIQRTEQGDSAMYLCASSPNPWTGNTEAFFGQGTRLTVV.

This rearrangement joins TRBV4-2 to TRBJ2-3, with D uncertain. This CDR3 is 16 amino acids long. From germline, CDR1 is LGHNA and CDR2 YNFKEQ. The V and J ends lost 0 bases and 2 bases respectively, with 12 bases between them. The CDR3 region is CASSQEPQKYTDTQYF. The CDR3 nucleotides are TGTGCCAGCAGCCAAGAGCCACAGAAGTACACAGATACGCAGTATTTT.

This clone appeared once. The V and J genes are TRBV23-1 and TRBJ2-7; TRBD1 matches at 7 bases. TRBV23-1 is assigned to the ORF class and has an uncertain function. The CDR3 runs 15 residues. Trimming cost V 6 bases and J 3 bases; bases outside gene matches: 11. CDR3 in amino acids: CASSLKGDRNYEQYF. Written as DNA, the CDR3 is TGCGCCAGCAGCCTAAAAGGGGACAGAAACTACGAGCAGTACTTC.

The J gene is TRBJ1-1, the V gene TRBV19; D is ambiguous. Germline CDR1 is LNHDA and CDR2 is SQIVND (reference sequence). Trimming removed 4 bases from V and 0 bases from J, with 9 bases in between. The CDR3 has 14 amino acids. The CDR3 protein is CASSTTVMNTEAFF. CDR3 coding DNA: TGTGCCAGTAGTACGACGGTTATGAACACTGAAGCTTTCTTT.

CDR3 in DNA: TGTGCCACCAAGGACGGTCAGGGAGACACTGAAGCTTTCTTT. Encoded protein: CATKDGQGDTEAFF. V usage is TRBV15 and J usage is TRBJ1-1, with a possible D match to TRBD1 (5 bases). Germline V gene sequence: CDR1 LNHNV, CDR2 YYDKDF (reference sequence). The V end was cut by 7 bases, the J end by 3 bases, with 15 bases between. The CDR3 contains 14 residues. The variable domain in full, completed from reference TRBV15 and TRBJ1-1, reads DAMVIQNPRYQVTQFGKPVTLSCSQTLNHNVMYWYQQKSSQAPKLLFHYYDKDFNNEADTPDNFQSRRPNTSFCFLDIRSPGLGDTAMYLCATKDGQGDTEAFFGQGTRLTVV.

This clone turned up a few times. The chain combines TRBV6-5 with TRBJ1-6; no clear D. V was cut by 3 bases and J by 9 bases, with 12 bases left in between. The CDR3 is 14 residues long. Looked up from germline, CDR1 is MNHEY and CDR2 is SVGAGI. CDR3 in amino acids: CASSYDRLSSPLHF. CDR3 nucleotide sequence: TGTGCCAGCAGTTATGATCGCCTGAGTTCACCCCTCCACTTT.

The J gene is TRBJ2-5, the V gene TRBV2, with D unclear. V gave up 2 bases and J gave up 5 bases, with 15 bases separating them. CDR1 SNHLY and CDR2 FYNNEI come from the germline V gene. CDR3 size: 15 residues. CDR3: CASSERPVLVETQYF. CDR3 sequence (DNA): TGTGCCAGCAGTGAACGACCGGTCTTAGTTGAGACCCAGTACTTC.

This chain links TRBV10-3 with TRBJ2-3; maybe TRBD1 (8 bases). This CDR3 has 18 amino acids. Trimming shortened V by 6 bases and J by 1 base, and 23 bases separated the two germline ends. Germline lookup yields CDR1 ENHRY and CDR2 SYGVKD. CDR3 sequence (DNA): TGTGCCATCAGGAACGCATTACAGGGGGGGGGCCGCACAGATACGCAGTATTTT. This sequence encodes CAIRNALQGGGRTDTQYF.

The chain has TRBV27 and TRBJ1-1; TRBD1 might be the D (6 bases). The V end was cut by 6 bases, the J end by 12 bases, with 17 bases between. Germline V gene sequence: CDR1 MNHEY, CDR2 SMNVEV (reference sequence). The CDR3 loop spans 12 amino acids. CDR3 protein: CASSRETGITFF. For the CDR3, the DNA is TGTGCCAGCAGCCGCGAGACAGGTATAACTTTCTTT.

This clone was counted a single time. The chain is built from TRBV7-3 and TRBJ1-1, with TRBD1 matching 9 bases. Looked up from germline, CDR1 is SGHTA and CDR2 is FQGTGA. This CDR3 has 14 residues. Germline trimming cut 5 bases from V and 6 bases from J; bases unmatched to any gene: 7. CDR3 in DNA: TGTGCCAGCAGCCGCGGACAGGGGATCTCTGAAGCTTTCTTT. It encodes CASSRGQGISEAFF.

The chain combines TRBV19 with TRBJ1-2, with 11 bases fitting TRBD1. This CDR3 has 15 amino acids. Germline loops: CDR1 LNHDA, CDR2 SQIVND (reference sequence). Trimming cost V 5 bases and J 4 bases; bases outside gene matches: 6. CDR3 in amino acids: CASSSGQGAPYGYTF. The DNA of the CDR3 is TGTGCCAGTAGTTCCGGACAGGGGGCTCCCTATGGCTACACCTTC.

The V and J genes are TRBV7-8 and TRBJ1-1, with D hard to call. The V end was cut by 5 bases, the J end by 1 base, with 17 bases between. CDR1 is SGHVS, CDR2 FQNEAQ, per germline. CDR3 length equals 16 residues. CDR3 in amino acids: CASSPSRVYANTEAFF. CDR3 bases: TGTGCCAGCAGCCCCTCGCGGGTCTACGCGAACACTGAAGCTTTCTTT.

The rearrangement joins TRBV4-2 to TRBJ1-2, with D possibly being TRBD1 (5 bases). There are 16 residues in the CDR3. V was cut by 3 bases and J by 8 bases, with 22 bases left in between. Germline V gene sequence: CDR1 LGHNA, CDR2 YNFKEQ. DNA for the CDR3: TGTGCCAGCAGCCACCCCCTGGTGGTAGGGGCAGGAGGCTACACCTTC. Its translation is CASSHPLVVGAGGYTF.